The 8 T cell receptor beta chains below all came from one sample that was sequenced in a study of T cell changes during pregnancy in multiple sclerosis. Clones were sequenced by immunoSEQ multiplex PCR, and TCRdb holds only the in-frame ones, with some missing. The table records approximately 70,000 clones, 90% to 95% of them present only once. The starting material was CD4+ T cells from peripheral blood mononuclear cells, obtained before pregnancy. The receptors shown here come from a female donor with multiple sclerosis, enrolled in a pregnancy study.

The chain recombines TRBV27 with TRBJ2-3; a weak D match, TRBD2 (5 bases). V was shortened by 0 bases and J by 9 bases, with 16 bases between the two germline ends. CDR3 length: 15 residues. Germline loops: CDR1 MNHEY, CDR2 SMNVEV (reference sequence). CDR3 amino acids: CASSLSRTPLGTQYF. In nucleotides, the CDR3 is TGTGCCAGCAGTTTATCGAGGACTCCCCTTGGGACGCAGTATTTT.

The chain combines TRBV6-6 with TRBJ2-3; a possible D gene is TRBD2 (6 bases). Per germline, CDR1 MNHNY and CDR2 SVGAGI (reference sequence). CDR3 length equals 15 residues. Trimming removed 5 bases at V and 2 bases at J, with 14 bases between. CDR3 amino acids: CASSATSFITDTQYF. CDR3 bases: TGTGCCAGCAGTGCAACTAGCTTCATCACAGATACGCAGTATTTT.

The chain employs TRBV5-6 and TRBJ1-2; no clear D. Trimming took off 5 bases at V and 4 bases at J, with 12 bases between the two ends. Looked up from germline, CDR1 is SGHDT and CDR2 is YYEEEE. This CDR3 contains 13 residues. The CDR3 nucleotides read TGTGCCAGCAGGACGAGGGAGGCCTATGGCTACACCTTC. Translation gives CASRTREAYGYTF.

The V and J genes are TRBV29-1 and TRBJ2-3, with unresolved D. The length of the CDR3 is 13 residues. Germline CDR1 SQVTM, CDR2 ANQGSEA. The V end lost 6 bases, the J end lost 3 bases, and 13 bases lay between the germline ends. The CDR3 nucleotides are TGCAGCGTACATATGACTCAAACAGATACGCAGTATTTT. Its protein product is CSVHMTQTDTQYF.

In the case of this clone: One end of the junction does not line up with germline, which may come from a read error. The CDR3 region is CASSGGTTDSTDF. The CDR3, as DNA: TGCGCCAGCTCGGGGGGCACCACAGATAGTACGGATTTT. V is TRBV4-1 and J is TRBJ2-3; D possibly corresponds to TRBD2 (7 bases). The V gene's germline CDR1 is MGHRA and CDR2 YSYEKL. The CDR3 sequence is 13 residues long.

Here the CDR3 reads CASSGQGNTEAFF. Here the CDR3 DNA reads TGCGCCAGCAGCGGACAGGGGAACACTGAAGCTTTCTTT. This chain connects TRBV10-2 to TRBJ1-1; the match to TRBD1 covers 8 bases. With V trimmed by 6 bases and J by 1 base, 1 base remained unmatched. The CDR3 length is 13 residues. Germline V gene sequence: CDR1 WSHSY, CDR2 SAAADI.

The rearrangement uses TRBV18 and TRBJ1-1, with D possibly TRBD1 on 5 matching bases. CDR1 KGHSH and CDR2 LQKENI come from the germline V gene. Trimming shortened V by 3 bases and J by 4 bases, and 15 bases separated the two germline ends. The CDR3 has 15 amino acids. The CDR3 coding sequence is TGTGCCAGCTCACCCCGGCAGGGTTCGGTCACTGAAGCTTTCTTT. Amino acids: CASSPRQGSVTEAFF. Full variable domain (missing parts from reference TRBV18 and TRBJ1-1): NAGVMQNPRHLVRRRGQEARLRCSPMKGHSHVYWYRQLPEEGLKFMVYLQKENIIDESGMPKERFSAEFPKEGPSILRIQQVVRGDSAAYFCASSPRQGSVTEAFFGQGTRLTVV.

The chain joins TRBV4-2 to TRBJ1-3, with 7 bases matching TRBD1. J lost 0 bases, V lost 3 bases, and 5 bases had no gene match. The length of the CDR3 is 16 residues. CDR1 and CDR2 from the germline V gene are LGHNA and YNFKEQ. The CDR3 sequence: CASSQSGTVSGNTIYF. CDR3 in DNA: TGTGCCAGCAGCCAGTCCGGGACAGTCTCTGGAAACACCATATATTTT.